A single sample gave rise to the 15 T cell receptor beta chains below, sequenced in a study of blood T cell repertoires in COVID-19. Data came from immunoSEQ multiplex PCR; TCRdb stores just in-frame clones and leaves some out. This table holds around 470,000 clones, about nine tenths found once. Sequenced sample: PBMCs or T cells enriched from blood (not recorded which). Receptors were obtained from a man between 18 and 29 years old who had recovered from COVID-19.

This chain connects TRBV5-1 to TRBJ1-2; D is perhaps TRBD1 (6 bases). The CDR3 covers 17 residues. V was pared by 1 base and J by 4 bases, with 20 bases between. From germline, CDR1 is SGHRS and CDR2 YFSETQ. The CDR3 DNA sequence: TGCGCCAGCAGCTTGACTGTCGGTAGACAGGTAGCCTATGGCTACACCTTC. It yields the protein CASSLTVGRQVAYGYTF.

The chain combines TRBV10-3 with TRBJ2-3; TRBD2 matches 8 bases. Trimming took 6 bases from V and 1 from J; bases not matched to a gene: 6. In germline, CDR1 is ENHRY, CDR2 SYGVKD. The CDR3 is 15 residues long. The CDR3 DNA reads TGTGCCATCAGGGGCCCGGGACTAGGCACAGATACGCAGTATTTT. Amino acids: CAIRGPGLGTDTQYF.

The chain joins TRBV2 to TRBJ2-3, with a weak D call TRBD2 (5 bases). This CDR3 comprises 16 residues. The V and J ends lost 4 bases and 2 bases respectively, with 16 bases between them. Germline V gives CDR1 SNHLY, CDR2 FYNNEI. The CDR3 DNA reads TGTGCCAGCAGTGCCTTGTCGGAGACTATCACAGATACGCAGTATTTT. This codes for CASSALSETITDTQYF. Full variable domain (missing parts from reference TRBV2 and TRBJ2-3): EPEVTQTPSHQVTQMGQEVILRCVPISNHLYFYWYRQILGQKVEFLVSFYNNEISEKSEIFDDQFSVERPDGSNFTLKIRSTKLEDSAMYFCASSALSETITDTQYFGPGTRLTVL.

The rearrangement uses TRBV6-2 or TRBV6-3 and TRBJ2-5, with D possibly matching TRBD1 (6 bases). V was pared by 5 bases and J by 2 bases, with 15 bases between. The germline V gene has CDR1 MNHEY and CDR2 SVGEGT. The CDR3 runs 15 residues. This CDR3 reads CASSQFGQIQETQYF. The CDR3 region has the DNA TGTGCCAGCAGTCAATTCGGACAGATACAAGAGACCCAGTACTTC.

This chain links TRBV5-1 with TRBJ2-1; no clear D. Germline lookup yields CDR1 SGHRS and CDR2 YFSETQ. The CDR3 spans 12 residues. The V gene lost 5 bases and the J gene lost 8 bases, with 11 bases spanning the gap. Here the CDR3 DNA reads TGCGCCAGCAGTTTCAGTTCCGATGAGCAGTTCTTC. Protein: CASSFSSDEQFF.

The chain employs TRBV28 and TRBJ1-3; weak D call: TRBD1 (6 bases). The V end was cut by 4 bases, the J end by 5 bases, with 15 bases between. Germline lookup yields CDR1 MDHEN and CDR2 SYDVKM. CDR3 length equals 15 residues. The chain's CDR3 is CASSSTGQRRNTIYF. CDR3 coding DNA: TGTGCCAGCAGTTCAACGGGACAAAGAAGAAACACCATATATTTT.

The chain couples TRBV28 to TRBJ2-2, with TRBD1 matching over 8 bases. From germline, CDR1 is MDHEN and CDR2 SYDVKM. CDR3 length: 15 amino acids. After removal of 9 bases from V and 5 bases from J, the junction contained 11 bases not matched to a gene. The CDR3: CASKPDREVTGELFF. DNA for the CDR3: TGTGCCAGTAAACCGGACAGGGAGGTTACCGGGGAGCTGTTTTTT.

V and J are TRBV12-3 or TRBV12-4 and TRBJ2-7; 12 positions agree with TRBD2. The CDR3 totals 13 residues. J gave up 5 bases and V 5 bases, and 1 base lay outside the gene matches. DNA of the CDR3: TGTGCCAGCAGTACTAGCGGGGGGAACGAGCAGTACTTC. Its translation is CASSTSGGNEQYF.

Concerning this clone itself: The sample carries other DNA sequences with the same CDR3. This sequence joins TRBV18 and TRBJ1-5; 10 bases are a match to TRBD1. CDR3 length: 14 amino acids. The trim removed 3 bases at V and 7 bases at J, leaving 3 bases unmatched. The germline gives CDR1 KGHSH, CDR2 LQKENI. In nucleotides, the CDR3 is TGTGCCAGCTCACCTGGGACAGGGGAGCAGCCCCAGCATTTT. This encodes CASSPGTGEQPQHF.

The rearrangement links TRBV5-1 to TRBJ2-1; TRBD2 agrees at 13 bases. V lost 2 bases and J lost 13; bases outside the gene matches: 15. Germline V gene sequence: CDR1 SGHRS, CDR2 YFSETQ. This CDR3 is 17 amino acids long. Here the CDR3 reads CASSFPHGTSGKTYQFF. CDR3 sequence (DNA): TGCGCCAGCAGCTTCCCTCACGGGACTAGCGGGAAGACTTATCAGTTCTTC.

CDR3 in amino acids: CASTPSGVDTQYF. CDR3 bases: TGTGCCAGCACTCCGTCGGGAGTGGATACGCAGTATTTT. The chain combines TRBV6-1 with TRBJ2-3; perhaps TRBD2 as D (6 bases). CDR3 size: 13 residues. V dropped 7 bases and J dropped 6 bases, with 14 bases sitting between them. The germline gives CDR1 MNHNS, CDR2 SASEGT.

The gene calls are TRBV2 and TRBJ1-1; D remains ambiguous. The CDR3 has 13 amino acids. V was cut by 7 bases and J by 1 base, with 10 bases left in between. The germline gives CDR1 SNHLY, CDR2 FYNNEI. The CDR3 sequence: CASTGERNTEAFF. CDR3 sequence (DNA): TGTGCCAGCACTGGGGAGAGGAACACTGAAGCTTTCTTT.

The chain carries TRBV5-5 and TRBJ1-2; 7 bases match TRBD1. Trimming cost V 4 bases and J 0 bases; bases outside gene matches: 6. Germline lookup yields CDR1 SGHKS and CDR2 YYEKEE (reference sequence). The length of the CDR3 is 15 residues. The CDR3 DNA sequence: TGTGCCAGCAGCCGGGGGACAGAGACTAACTATGGCTACACCTTC. This gives the protein CASSRGTETNYGYTF.

The V call is TRBV6-5, the J call TRBJ2-7; 12 positions agree with TRBD1. V was clipped by 4 bases and J by 4 bases; unmatched bases: 5. The germline CDR1 and CDR2 sequences are MNHEY and SVGAGI. CDR3 length equals 15 residues. CDR3 in amino acids: CASSSPGQGAYEQYF. The CDR3 DNA reads TGTGCCAGCAGTTCGCCGGGACAGGGGGCTTACGAGCAGTACTTC.

The chain has TRBV11-2 and TRBJ2-1; D unclear. The CDR3 runs 15 residues. Germline CDR1 and CDR2: SGHAT and FQNNGV. Trimming took off 3 bases at V and 0 bases at J, with 9 bases between the two ends. CDR3 sequence: CASSFFLSSYNEQFF. As DNA, the CDR3 is TGTGCCAGCAGCTTTTTTCTTAGCTCCTACAATGAGCAGTTCTTC.